The present TCR beta chain was sequenced within a study of response to subunit inactivated influenza vaccine. TCRdb used MiXCR to reprocess the RT-PCR reads, holding one entry per CDR3 protein. Altogether hundreds of thousands of distinct CDR3 sequences are present, 7.6% being singletons, with the ten largest covering around 13%. In its sample, this clonotype was seen a few times. Trimming cost V 4 bases and J 0 bases, with 16 bases left between them. In germline, CDR1 is SGHAT, CDR2 FQNNGV. The CDR3 loop spans 18 amino acids. Sequenced here: PBMCs from blood, sampled approximately 25 months after vaccination. The receptor's source is a man aged 50-75 years who received an inactivated influenza vaccine. The chain has TRBV11-2 and TRBJ2-6; D perhaps matches TRBD2 (6 bases). The CDR3 bases are TGTGCCAGCAGCTCGTTTCGGGCGGGAAACTCTGGGGCCAACGTCCTGACTTTC. Translated, it gives CASSSFRAGNSGANVLTF.